This record looks at one T cell receptor (beta chain) sequence and its context. Mismatch with germline at one junction end may stem from a read error. These data are taken from a study of identical twins. The germline V gene has CDR1 SGHVS and CDR2 FNYEAQ. This CDR3 is built from 16 residues. TCRdb reanalysed the 5' RACE reads using MiXCR and keeps one entry per CDR3 protein. The table includes 690,000 or so distinct CDR3 sequences, about 9.4% detected once. Healthy Caucasians supplied all donations. The sample also formed part of further work on yellow fever vaccine responses in identical twins.

This chain links TRBV7-6 with TRBJ2-5; D is perhaps TRBD1 (7 bases). The sequenced material came from PBMCs. This receptor was obtained from a woman aged 18-29 years in good health. As DNA, the CDR3 is TGTGCCAGCAGCTTACTAGACAGGGAACTACGGGAGAGCCAGTACTTC. This sequence encodes CASSLLDRELRESQYF.